This TCR beta chain derives from a study of regulatory T cells in long-lasting Graves disease. General study results and limits: There was favoring of TRBV28, TRBJ1-2 and TRBJ2-5 in persistent disease. New patients shared fewer public clonotypes (about 970) than persistent patients did (approximately 3,000).

CDR3-region Arm-PCR and iRepertoire HTBI primers produced the TCR beta libraries. One entry per CDR3 protein, called by TCRdb with MiXCR from the multiplex PCR reads. The profile shows 620,000 or so distinct CDR3 sequences, under 20% of them singletons. This CDR3 spans 15 amino acids. With V trimmed by 4 bases and J by 4 bases, 8 bases remained unmatched. The germline CDR1 and CDR2 sequences are SGHTA and FQGTGA. On this clonotype itself: Its target is not known.

This sample's time point: newly diagnosed GD, antithyroid drugs for less than 3 months. Following extraction of RNA from PBMCs, that RNA was used to make the TCR library. The sample also formed part of further work on T cells in Graves' hyperthyroidism and ophthalmopathy. This second study notes: In patients aged 18 to 65, hyperthyroidism was newly diagnosed, with duration under 2 months. The study left out patients who had uncontrolled infection, other autoimmune disease, pregnancy or lactation.

Sequenced material: peripheral blood mononuclear cells (PBMCs), taken at new diagnosis, from a patient treated with antithyroid drugs. The receptor was derived from a woman under 40 with Graves disease. The chain links TRBV7-3 to TRBJ2-5, with TRBD1 identical over 8 bases. The CDR3 DNA sequence: TGTGCCAGCAGCTCCCGTGCCGGGACAGGAGAGACCCAGTACTTC. Translated: CASSSRAGTGETQYF.